The clone carrying this T cell receptor (beta chain) was detected a few times. The CDR3 is made up of 15 amino acids. CDR1 is SGDLS, CDR2 YYNGEE, per germline. The ends lost 0 bases at V and 8 bases at J; junction bases unmatched: 4. This sample is part of a study of blood T cell repertoires in COVID-19. Study summary: The United States, Italy and Spain supplied acute and convalescent COVID-19 samples.

Authors' processing steps: How many nucleated cells were present was estimated from reference gene primer amplification. Libraries were prepared by immunoSEQ multiplex PCR; TCRdb keeps only in-frame clonotypes and omits some of them. Clone size and the V and J calls come from that table; the DNA yielded D and trimming. The repertoire has 90,000 to 100,000 clones, 86% of them found once; the top ten carry 1.5% to 2%. The clonotype comes from an elderly man with acute or convalescent COVID-19. The chain recombines TRBV9 with TRBJ1-5, with 11 bases lining up with TRBD1. The material sequenced was peripheral blood. CDR3 nucleotide sequence: TGTGCCAGCAGCGTAGGGACAGGGGGCTTTGAGCCCCAGCATTTT. Encoded protein: CASSVGTGGFEPQHF.